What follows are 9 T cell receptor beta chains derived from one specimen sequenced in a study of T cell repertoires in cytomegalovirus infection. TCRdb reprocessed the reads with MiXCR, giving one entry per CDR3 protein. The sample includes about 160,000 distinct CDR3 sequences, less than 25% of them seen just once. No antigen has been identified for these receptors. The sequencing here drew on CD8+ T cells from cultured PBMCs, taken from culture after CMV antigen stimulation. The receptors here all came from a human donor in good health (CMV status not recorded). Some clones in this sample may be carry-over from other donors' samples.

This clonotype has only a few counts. DNA of the CDR3: TGTGCCAGCAGTCCGGCGGGAGGGGCCTCCTACGAGCAGTACTTC. The encoded protein is CASSPAGGASYEQYF. The V and J genes are TRBV7-8 and TRBJ2-7; 9 bases align to TRBD2. The CDR3 spans 15 residues. Losses at the gene ends were 6 bases for V and 0 bases for J; bases not matched to a gene: 6. CDR1 SGHVS and CDR2 FQNEAQ come from the germline V gene. The full variable domain, rest sourced from reference TRBV7-8 and TRBJ2-7, is GAGVSQSPRYKVAKRGQDVALRCDPISGHVSLFWYQQALGQGPEFLTYFQNEAQLDKSGLPSDRFFAERPEGSVSTLKIQRTQQEDSAVYLCASSPAGGASYEQYFGPGTRLTVT.

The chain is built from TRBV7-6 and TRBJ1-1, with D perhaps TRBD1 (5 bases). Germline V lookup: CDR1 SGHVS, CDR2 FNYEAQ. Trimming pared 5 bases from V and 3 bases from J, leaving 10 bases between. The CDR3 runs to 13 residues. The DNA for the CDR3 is TGTGCCAGCAGCCTGGGACTGTACACTGAAGCTTTCTTT. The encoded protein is CASSLGLYTEAFF.

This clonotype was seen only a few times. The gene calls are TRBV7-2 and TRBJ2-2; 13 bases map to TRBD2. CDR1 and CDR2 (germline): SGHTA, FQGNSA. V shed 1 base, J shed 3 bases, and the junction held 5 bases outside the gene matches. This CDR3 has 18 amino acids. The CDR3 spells CASSLGLAGGRYTGELFF. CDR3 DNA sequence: TGTGCCAGCAGCTTAGGACTAGCGGGGGGCCGGTACACCGGGGAGCTGTTTTTT.

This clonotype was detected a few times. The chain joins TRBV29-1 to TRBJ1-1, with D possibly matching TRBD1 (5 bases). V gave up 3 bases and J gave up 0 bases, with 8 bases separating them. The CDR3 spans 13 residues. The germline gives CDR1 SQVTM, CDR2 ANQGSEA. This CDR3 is CSVDPGLNTEAFF. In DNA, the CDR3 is TGCAGCGTTGACCCGGGGCTGAACACTGAAGCTTTCTTT.

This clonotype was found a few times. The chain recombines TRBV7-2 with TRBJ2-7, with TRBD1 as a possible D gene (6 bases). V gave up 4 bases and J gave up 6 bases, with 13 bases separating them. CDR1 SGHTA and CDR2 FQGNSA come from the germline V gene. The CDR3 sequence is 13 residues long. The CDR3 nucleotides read TGTGCCAGCAGCTATGGACAGTCCGGCGAGCAGTACTTC. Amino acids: CASSYGQSGEQYF.

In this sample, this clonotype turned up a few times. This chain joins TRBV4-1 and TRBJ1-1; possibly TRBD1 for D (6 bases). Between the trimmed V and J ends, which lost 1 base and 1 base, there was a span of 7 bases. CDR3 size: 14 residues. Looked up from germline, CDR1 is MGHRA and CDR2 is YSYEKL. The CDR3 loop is CASSQGTENTEAFF. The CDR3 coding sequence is TGCGCCAGCAGCCAAGGGACAGAGAACACTGAAGCTTTCTTT.

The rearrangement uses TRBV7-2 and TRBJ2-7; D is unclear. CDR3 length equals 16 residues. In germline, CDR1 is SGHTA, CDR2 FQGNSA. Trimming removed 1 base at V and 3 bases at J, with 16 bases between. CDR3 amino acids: CASSLEGVAVFYEQYF. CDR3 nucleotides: TGTGCCAGCAGCTTAGAAGGAGTAGCAGTTTTCTACGAGCAGTACTTC.

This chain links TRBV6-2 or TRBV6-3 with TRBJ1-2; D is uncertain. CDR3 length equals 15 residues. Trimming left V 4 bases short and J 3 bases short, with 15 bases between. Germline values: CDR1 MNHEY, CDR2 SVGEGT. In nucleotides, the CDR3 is TGTGCCAGCAGTTCCCACGGGATTGATCACTATGGCTACACCTTC. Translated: CASSSHGIDHYGYTF.

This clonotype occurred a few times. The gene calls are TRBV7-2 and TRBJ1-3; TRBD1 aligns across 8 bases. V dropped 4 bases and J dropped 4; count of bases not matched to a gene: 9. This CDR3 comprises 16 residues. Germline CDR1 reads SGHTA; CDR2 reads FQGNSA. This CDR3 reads CASSSITGGGGNTIYF. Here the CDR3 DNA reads TGTGCCAGCAGCTCCATAACAGGGGGAGGGGGAAACACCATATATTTT.